What follows is one T cell receptor (beta chain) and its context. Its target is unknown. By negative magnetic separation, total CD8+ T cells were enriched. Extraction of RNA, which was performed with an RNeasy Mini Kit, drew on duplicate vials of fewer than 180,000 sorted CD8+ T cells per subset. TCR beta was sequenced from UMI-tagged 5' RACE libraries. How the authors handled the data: Each of the TCR beta libraries had somewhere between about 2,900 and 20,000 functional CDR3 beta clonotypes in it. TCRdb reanalyzed the 5' RACE reads, giving one entry per CDR3 protein sequence and no DNA. TCRdb, rather than the study authors, made the V and J calls. The repertoire table contains fewer than 9,500 distinct CDR3 sequences. The CDR3 totals 15 residues. Looked up from germline, CDR1 is LGHNA and CDR2 is YNFKEQ. The record originates from a study of human CD8 memory T cell subsets. Broader study findings: Sequencing was limited to the T cell receptor beta chain.

This rearrangement joins TRBV4-2 to TRBJ2-7; checking the TCRdb D call of TRBD2 is not possible without DNA. The sequenced sample consisted of CD8+ T cells from PBMCs. This clonotype was sampled from a human donor in good health. CDR3 region: CASSQEASGSYEQYF.